Shown below are 21 T cell receptor beta chains from a single sample sequenced in a study of blood T cells in healthy people across ages. For the second PCR, which ran for about 7 to 11 cycles, a sample-barcoded 5' primer and a J-beta primer mix were used. TCRdb processed the 5' RACE reads anew with MiXCR; each CDR3 protein has one entry. The sample holds approximately 1,100,000 distinct CDR3 sequences, under 45% seen once. The sample comprised blood. Receptors originate from a woman in her sixties in good health.

This clonotype was seen a single time. V and J are TRBV30 and TRBJ2-7; 7 bases agree with TRBD2. Per the germline V gene, CDR1 is GTSNPN and CDR2 is SVGIG (reference sequence). J gave up 4 bases and V 0 bases, and 6 bases lay outside the gene matches. The CDR3 loop spans 14 amino acids. CDR3 DNA sequence: TGTGCCTGGAGTGTAGTCTCGGGAGGATACGAGCAGTACTTC. It specifies CAWSVVSGGYEQYF.

This chain links TRBV29-1 with TRBJ1-2; D remains ambiguous. The CDR3 has 13 residues. Germline V lookup: CDR1 SQVTM, CDR2 ANQGSEA. V was trimmed by 4 bases and J by 2 bases, leaving 11 bases between them. The CDR3 sequence is CSVVPQTNYGYTF. The DNA of the CDR3 is TGCAGCGTTGTGCCGCAGACAAACTATGGCTACACCTTC. The whole variable domain, filled in from reference TRBV29-1 and TRBJ1-2, reads SAVISQKPSRDICQRGTSLTIQCQVDSQVTMMFWYRQQPGQSLTLIATANQGSEATYESGFVIDKFPISRPNLTFSTLTVSNMSPEDSSIYLCSVVPQTNYGYTFGSGTRLTVV.

The chain combines TRBV15 with TRBJ1-6; 7 nucleotides align to TRBD1. CDR3 length equals 15 residues. CDR1 and CDR2 (germline): LNHNV, YYDKDF (reference sequence). V lost 4 bases and J lost 5; bases outside the gene matches: 5. CDR3 nucleotide sequence: TGTGCCACCAGCACAAGGACAGGAAATAATTCACCCCTCCACTTT. Translating gives CATSTRTGNNSPLHF.

Notes on this clonotype: A much larger clone lies a single base off, so this may be a read error. This rearrangement joins TRBV29-1 to TRBJ2-1; D not resolved. The V end was cut by 4 bases, the J end by 4 bases, with 5 bases between. The germline V gene has CDR1 SQVTM and CDR2 ANQGSEA. This CDR3 has 11 amino acids. CDR3 sequence (DNA): TGCAGCGTTGCAGGATACAATGAGCAGTTCTTC. Protein: CSVAGYNEQFF.

This clonotype was detected only a few times. This rearrangement joins TRBV11-1 to TRBJ2-7, with D possibly matching TRBD2 (5 bases). Between the trimmed V and J ends, which lost 7 bases and 3 bases, there was a span of 16 bases. The CDR3 runs to 14 residues. Germline CDR1 SGHAT, CDR2 FQDESV (reference sequence). CDR3: CASTSPRVFYEQYF. In DNA form, the CDR3 reads TGTGCCAGCACCTCGCCGAGGGTTTTCTACGAGCAGTACTTC.

About this clonotype: At one of its ends the junction is not consistent with the germline gene, which may arise from a read error. The J gene is TRBJ2-1, the V gene TRBV4-2; D unresolved. CDR3 length equals 14 residues. Germline CDR1 and CDR2: LGHNA and YNFKEQ. This CDR3 reads CASGQTDSYNEQFF. The CDR3 DNA reads as TGTGCCAGCGGCCAGACGGACTCCTACAATGAGCAGTTCTTC.

This clonotype was observed a handful of times. The chain couples TRBV7-2 to TRBJ2-7; no firm D call. Trimming cost V 6 bases and J 1 base, with 13 bases left between them. Germline loops: CDR1 SGHTA, CDR2 FQGNSA. CDR3 length: 14 amino acids. In nucleotides, the CDR3 is TGTGCCAGCAGTCTAACGGCCAGATCCTACGAGCAGTACTTC. Protein sequence: CASSLTARSYEQYF.

The sample holds one count of this clonotype. This chain uses TRBV10-1 with TRBJ2-7, with D unclear. The ends were cut back, 4 bases at V and 6 bases at J, with 25 bases in the middle. Germline lookup yields CDR1 WNHNN and CDR2 SYGVQD (reference sequence). The CDR3 extends over 17 amino acids. Written as DNA, the CDR3 is TGCGCCAGCAGTGGGGCCGGTCTGTACAGCGAATTATCCGAGCAGTACTTC. Translated: CASSGAGLYSELSEQYF.

About this clonotype: One end of the junction is discordant with germline, which a read error may explain. This chain connects TRBV29-1 to TRBJ2-5, with TRBD1 identical over 11 bases. Germline V gene lookup returns CDR1 SQVTM and CDR2 ANQGSEA. The CDR3 sequence is 15 residues long. CDR3 sequence (DNA): TGCAGCGTTGATAAGGACAGGGGGCATCAAGAGGCCCAGTACTTC. Protein: CSVDKDRGHQEAQYF.

The chain carries TRBV4-1 and TRBJ1-2, with 7 bases aligning to TRBD1. CDR3 length equals 17 residues. V shed 0 bases, J shed 7 bases, and the junction held 14 bases outside the gene matches. Germline CDR1 reads MGHRA; CDR2 reads YSYEKL. In DNA, the CDR3 is TGCGCCAGCAGCCAAGATGAGGGGGCCGGGCGTTTAGGTGGCTACACCTTC. Protein: CASSQDEGAGRLGGYTF.

The chain is built from TRBV9 and TRBJ2-1; 11 bases line up with TRBD2. Trimming cost V 1 base and J 5 bases; bases outside gene matches: 11. CDR1 and CDR2 from the germline V gene are SGDLS and YYNGEE. The length of the CDR3 is 18 residues. The CDR3: CASSVFPGTSGSHNEQFF. In DNA, the CDR3 is TGTGCCAGCAGCGTATTCCCCGGGACTAGCGGATCGCACAATGAGCAGTTCTTC.

The CDR3: CASRADRSTDTQYF. The CDR3 region has the DNA TGTGCCAGCAGGGCCGACAGGAGCACAGATACGCAGTATTTT. The chain is built from TRBV6-2 or TRBV6-3 and TRBJ2-3; possible D gene TRBD1, 6 bases. The CDR3 is made up of 14 amino acids. Trimming removed 6 bases from V and 0 bases from J, with 10 bases in between. The germline CDR1 and CDR2 sequences are MNHEY and SVGEGT.

The rearrangement joins TRBV28 to TRBJ2-3; the D is unclear. Germline-derived CDR1 and CDR2 are MDHEN and SYDVKM. This CDR3 has 14 residues. V lost 3 bases and J lost 0, with 7 bases in between. The CDR3 DNA reads TGTGCCAGCAGTTTGAAGAGAAGCACAGATACGCAGTATTTT. Encoded protein: CASSLKRSTDTQYF.

The chain recombines TRBV27 with TRBJ2-3, with 9 bases matching TRBD1. This CDR3 region has 17 residues. V trimming: 4 bases; J trimming: 0 bases; junction bases outside the gene matches: 8. CDR1 MNHEY and CDR2 SMNVEV come from the germline V gene (reference sequence). For the CDR3, the DNA is TGTGCCAGCAGTTCGTCGCGACAGGGGGGGAGCACAGATACGCAGTATTTT. Its translation is CASSSSRQGGSTDTQYF.

The CDR3: CSVELGSASLANTGELFF. CDR3 nucleotides: TGCAGCGTTGAGTTAGGGTCAGCTTCACTCGCGAACACCGGGGAGCTGTTTTTT. The chain links TRBV29-1 to TRBJ2-2; D remains ambiguous. Looked up from germline, CDR1 is SQVTM and CDR2 is ANQGSEA. Trimming took 3 bases from V and 0 from J, leaving 20 bases between them. The CDR3 sequence is 18 residues long.

The rearrangement joins TRBV20-1 to TRBJ2-7; D ambiguous. Germline CDR1 reads DFQATT; CDR2 reads SNEGSKA (reference sequence). V lost 5 bases and J 0 bases, leaving 11 bases between the germline ends. The CDR3 sequence is 13 residues long. CDR3 coding DNA: TGCAGTGCTGCCTCACGGCACTCCTACGAGCAGTACTTC. It yields the protein CSAASRHSYEQYF.

This chain uses TRBV28 with TRBJ2-4; D tentatively fits TRBD1 or TRBD2 (6 bases each). The V end was cut by 6 bases, the J end by 13 bases, with 28 bases between. The CDR3 spans 16 residues. Germline loops: CDR1 MDHEN, CDR2 SYDVKM. In DNA, the CDR3 is TGTGCCAGCAGAACCCCGGGGGCAGGGTTGAAGGAAGAGCAGTACTTC. Its protein is CASRTPGAGLKEEQYF.

This clonotype has ten or more counts. The chain is built from TRBV2 and TRBJ2-5, with 9 bases aligning to TRBD1. This CDR3 has 14 amino acids. The germline CDR1 and CDR2 sequences are SNHLY and FYNNEI. Trimming cost V 8 bases and J 5 bases; bases outside gene matches: 9. The CDR3 sequence: CASHRDRVSETQYF. The CDR3 region has the DNA TGTGCCAGCCACCGGGACAGGGTGAGCGAGACCCAGTACTTC.

The chain uses TRBV20-1 and TRBJ2-6; D ambiguous. The CDR3 runs 15 residues. The germline CDR1 and CDR2 sequences are DFQATT and SNEGSKA (reference sequence). V dropped 6 bases and J dropped 0 bases, with 12 bases sitting between them. The CDR3 loop reads CSAPDGFSGANVLTF. The CDR3 bases are TGCAGTGCCCCGGACGGATTCTCTGGGGCCAACGTCCTGACTTTC.

V and J are TRBV4-2 and TRBJ2-1; D unclear. Germline V gene data show CDR1 as LGHNA and CDR2 as YNFKEQ. This CDR3 has 13 residues. Deletions cut 0 bases from V and 9 bases from J, with 9 bases between. DNA of the CDR3: TGTGCCAGCAGCCAAGATAAACGGACTGAGCAGTTCTTC. It codes for CASSQDKRTEQFF.

The V and J genes are TRBV2 and TRBJ2-1; 10 positions agree with TRBD1. This CDR3 has 16 residues. Germline V gene sequence: CDR1 SNHLY, CDR2 FYNNEI. Losses at the gene ends were 4 bases for V and 7 bases for J; bases not matched to a gene: 10. DNA of the CDR3: TGTGCCAGCAGTGGCCTATGGACAGGGGGGGGGAATGAGCAGTTCTTC. It translates to CASSGLWTGGGNEQFF.